A selection of T cell receptor beta chains follows, all from one sample in a study of T cells in localized non-small cell lung cancer. Profiled with immunoSEQ multiplex PCR; TCRdb holds only in-frame clones, not every one. The repertoire holds roughly 86,000 clones, with just under 85% as singletons. The sequenced sample was peripheral blood, obtained before any cancer treatment. The source is a man between 35 and 75 years old with stage I lung adenocarcinoma. CDR3s include the opening cysteine and the closing phenylalanine or tryptophan. A D gene is named only where the DNA matches it firmly. Expanded clones get a size class; other rows say once, few or many, or leave the size out.

size,V,J,D,DNA,CDR3
NA,TRBV6-1,TRBJ1-2,NA,TGTGCCAGCAGTGAACGGTCCTATGGCTACACCTTC,CASSERSYGYTF
NA,TRBV11-2,TRBJ1-4,NA,TGTGCCAGCAGCCGCGTGACGGGGGGAGGTGAAAAACTGTTTTTT,CASSRVTGGGEKLFF
NA,TRBV6-1,TRBJ1-1,NA,TGTGCCAGCAGAAGACAGATGAACACTGAAGCTTTCTTT,CASRRQMNTEAFF
NA,TRBV12-2,TRBJ1-3,NA,TGTGCAAGCGGGGAGGAGCTCCCCTCTGGAAACACCATATATTTT,CASGEELPSGNTIYF
NA,TRBV10-3,TRBJ1-1,NA,TGTGCCATCAGTGAGTACCCGAACACTGAAGCTTTCTTT,CAISEYPNTEAFF
NA,TRBV5-8,TRBJ1-4,NA,TGTGCCAGCAGCACGGGGCCGGGACACTACGAAAAACTGTTTTTT,CASSTGPGHYEKLFF
NA,TRBV2,TRBJ2-1,NA,TGTGCCAGCAGTGTCCAGCGGATCTACAATGAGCAGTTCTTC,CASSVQRIYNEQFF
few,TRBV2,TRBJ1-1,NA,TGTGCCAGCGACTTCAGGGCTTTGACTGAAGCTTTCTTT,CASDFRALTEAFF
NA,TRBV9,TRBJ2-5,NA,TGTGCCAGCAGCCCGGTGGGGATCAGGGAGACCCAGTACTTC,CASSPVGIRETQYF
once,TRBV6-5,TRBJ1-1,NA,TGTGCCAGCAGTTACGACACGAGGGGCCCCACTGAAGCTTTCTTT,CASSYDTRGPTEAFF
NA,TRBV7-9,TRBJ1-2,NA,TGTGCCAGCAGCTTAATTGGGAACTATGGCTACACCTTC,CASSLIGNYGYTF
NA,TRBV9,TRBJ1-2,NA,TGTGCCAGCAGCTTAAGAATAGGGAAGAATGGCTACACCTTC,CASSLRIGKNGYTF
NA,TRBV7-3,TRBJ2-1,NA,TGTGCCAGCAGCCCAAATCGCAATGAGCAGTTCTTC,CASSPNRNEQFF
NA,TRBV5-1,TRBJ2-5,NA,TGCGCCAGCAGCTTGGGGGGAGGAGAGACCCAGTACTTC,CASSLGGGETQYF
NA,TRBV7-9,TRBJ2-7,NA,TGTGCCAGCAGCTTACTGGACAGCTACGAGCAGTACTTC,CASSLLDSYEQYF
NA,TRBV12-5,TRBJ1-5,NA,TGTGCTAGTGGTTTGGAGGCCCAAAGGAGCAATCAGCCCCAGCATTTT,CASGLEAQRSNQPQHF
NA,TRBV7-9,TRBJ2-3,TRBD2,TGTGCCAGCAGCTTAGCCCGGACTAGCGGCCGCGGGGCAGATACGCAGTATTTT,CASSLARTSGRGADTQYF
NA,TRBV19,TRBJ1-4,NA,TGTGCCAGTAGTATGGGGGAGACTAATGAAAAACTGTTTTTT,CASSMGETNEKLFF
NA,TRBV14,TRBJ1-1,TRBD1,TGTGCCAGCAGCCAAGATCCAGGACGGACAGGGGTGAACACTGAAGCTTTCTTT,CASSQDPGRTGVNTEAFF
NA,TRBV9,TRBJ1-4,TRBD1,TGTGCCAGCAGCGTAGGGACAGGGGGACGGGAAAAACTGTTTTTT,CASSVGTGGREKLFF
few,TRBV11-2,TRBJ2-5,NA,TGTGCCAGCAGCTTAGGAGAGTTAGCTGGGACCCAGTACTTC,CASSLGELAGTQYF
NA,TRBV4-1,TRBJ2-1,NA,TGCGCCAGCAGCCAAGTGATCCCGGGGAATGAGCAGTTCTTC,CASSQVIPGNEQFF
NA,TRBV9,TRBJ2-1,NA,TGTGCCAGCAGCGTACGAATGGGGGGCGGAAATGAGCAGTTCTTC,CASSVRMGGGNEQFF
NA,TRBV7-9,TRBJ1-1,NA,TGTGCCAGCAGCGCTTCCGGGGGCGAAGCTTTCTTT,CASSASGGEAFF
NA,TRBV9,TRBJ1-5,TRBD1,TGTGCCAGCAGCGCAACAGGGGGGAATCAGCCCCAGCATTTT,CASSATGGNQPQHF
NA,TRBV2,TRBJ2-3,NA,TGTGCCAGCAGGACAGCAATCACAGATACGCAGTATTTT,CASRTAITDTQYF
few,TRBV5-1,TRBJ1-1,NA,TGCGCCAGCAGGGTAGCAGGGGCAATGAACACTGAAGCTTTCTTT,CASRVAGAMNTEAFF
NA,TRBV28,TRBJ1-2,TRBD1,TGTGCCAGCAGTCTATTATACCGGGACAGGGTAACTGGCTACACCTTC,CASSLLYRDRVTGYTF
NA,TRBV27,TRBJ2-7,NA,TGTGCCAGCAGTTTCGGGGATCCAGGGAGCTCCTACGAGCAGTACTTC,CASSFGDPGSSYEQYF
few,TRBV28,TRBJ2-6,TRBD1,TGTGCCAGCAGTTCCGGACAGGGGGCCCTCTCTGGGGCCAACGTCCTGACTTTC,CASSSGQGALSGANVLTF
NA,TRBV5-4,TRBJ2-2,TRBD2,TGTGCCAGCAGCTTGGGACTAGCGGAGAGAGGGGAGCTGTTTTTT,CASSLGLAERGELFF
NA,TRBV4-3,TRBJ1-1,NA,TGCGCCAGCAGCCAAGATCCAGAGAACACTGAAGCTTTCTTT,CASSQDPENTEAFF